Shown below are 31 T cell receptor beta chains from a single sample sequenced in a study of control samples from healthy donors and cancer patients. Some clones are missing from TCRdb's copy, which holds only in-frame ones; the method was immunoSEQ multiplex PCR. The sample yields around 76,000 clones, approximately 88% seen once. The sequenced material came from PBMCs. The receptors come from a woman aged 45-65 years with colorectal cancer.

The rearrangement uses TRBV20-1 and TRBJ1-3; D unclear. Trimming stripped 3 bases from V and 8 bases from J, with 17 bases between. The CDR3 covers 14 residues. CDR1 is DFQATT, CDR2 SNEGSKA, per germline (reference sequence). The CDR3 loop reads CSASPTTSPDTIYF. DNA of the CDR3: TGCAGTGCTAGTCCGACGACCTCGCCGGACACCATATATTTT.

This clone is a singleton in its sample. The V gene is TRBV7-2, the J gene TRBJ2-3; the match to TRBD2 covers 11 bases. In germline, CDR1 is SGHTA, CDR2 FQGNSA. The CDR3 covers 14 residues. J lost 9 bases, V lost 6 bases, and 8 bases had no gene match. CDR3 coding DNA: TGTGCCAGCAGTCTTAGCGGGGGGGCTCACACGCAGTATTTT. The encoded protein is CASSLSGGAHTQYF. Full variable domain (remainder filled in from reference TRBV7-2 and TRBJ2-3): GAGVSQSPSNKVTEKGKDVELRCDPISGHTALYWYRQSLGQGLEFLIYFQGNSAPDKSGLPSDRFSAERTGGSVSTLTIQRTQQEDSAVYLCASSLSGGAHTQYFGPGTRLTVL.

The genes are TRBV30 and TRBJ1-4; D gene unclear. The CDR3 totals 13 residues. The germline gives CDR1 GTSNPN, CDR2 SVGIG (reference sequence). V dropped 1 base and J dropped 7 bases, with 10 bases sitting between them. CDR3 nucleotides: TGTGCCTGGAGTGCTACCGAACCTGAAAAACTGTTTTTT. This codes for CAWSATEPEKLFF.

The chain carries TRBV24-1 and TRBJ2-2; D tentatively fits TRBD1 or TRBD2 (5 bases each). Germline V gene data show CDR1 as KGHDR and CDR2 as SFDVKD. The CDR3 runs 14 residues. Trimming shortened V by 5 bases and J by 4 bases, and 10 bases separated the two germline ends. CDR3 in amino acids: CATSVPGGTGELFF. For the CDR3, the DNA is TGTGCCACCAGTGTCCCTGGGGGCACCGGGGAGCTGTTTTTT.

V gene TRBV2 combines with J gene TRBJ1-1; D call uncertain. This CDR3 comprises 12 residues. Germline CDR1 and CDR2: SNHLY and FYNNEI. The V end lost 10 bases, the J end lost 4 bases, and 13 bases lay between the germline ends. CDR3: CATVKLGTEAFF. CDR3 DNA sequence: TGTGCCACGGTCAAGTTGGGCACTGAAGCTTTCTTT.

This chain links TRBV7-2 with TRBJ2-1, with 9 bases aligning to TRBD1. This CDR3 is built from 15 residues. Per germline, CDR1 SGHTA and CDR2 FQGNSA. Trimming at V came to 4 bases and at J to 9 bases, leaving 10 bases not matched to a gene. CDR3 protein: CASSSVGQGLGEQFF. The CDR3 DNA follows: TGTGCCAGCAGCTCCGTGGGACAGGGTTTAGGTGAGCAGTTCTTC.

This chain connects TRBV19 to TRBJ1-2; TRBD1 matches at 8 bases. After removal of 5 bases from V and 8 bases from J, the junction contained 10 bases not matched to a gene. This CDR3 has 14 residues. Germline loops: CDR1 LNHDA, CDR2 SQIVND (reference sequence). The CDR3 sequence is CASSSPTGDTGYTF. The CDR3 DNA is TGTGCCAGTAGTTCCCCGACAGGGGACACCGGCTACACCTTC. Drawing the rest from reference TRBV19 and TRBJ1-2, the complete variable domain is DGGITQSPKYLFRKEGQNVTLSCEQNLNHDAMYWYRQDPGQGLRLIYYSQIVNDFQKGDIAEGYSVSREKKESFPLTVTSAQKNPTAFYLCASSSPTGDTGYTFGSGTRLTVV.

V usage is TRBV7-2 and J usage is TRBJ2-3; D possibly corresponds to TRBD1 (6 bases). This CDR3 comprises 17 residues. Germline CDR1 and CDR2: SGHTA and FQGNSA. The V and J ends lost 1 base and 0 bases respectively, with 14 bases between them. CDR3 region: CASSLGFWGRSTDTQYF. The CDR3 bases are TGTGCCAGCAGCTTAGGATTCTGGGGGCGCAGCACAGATACGCAGTATTTT.

This clone has a handful of counts. The chain carries TRBV6-2 or TRBV6-3 and TRBJ1-6; 8 bases agree with TRBD1. Unmatched junction bases numbered 11, after V lost 6 bases and J lost 7 bases. Germline loops: CDR1 MNHEY, CDR2 SVGEGT. The CDR3 covers 16 residues. The CDR3 bases are TGTGCCAGCAGCGACCCTCAGGGGGCGCGGAATTCACCCCTCCACTTT. Protein sequence: CASSDPQGARNSPLHF.

The chain joins TRBV24-1 to TRBJ1-2; 7 positions match TRBD1. After removal of 4 bases from V and 8 bases from J, the junction contained 9 bases not matched to a gene. This CDR3 is built from 14 residues. Germline CDR1 KGHDR, CDR2 SFDVKD. CDR3 sequence (DNA): TGTGCCACCAGTGAACACCCGACAGGGCGGGGCTACACCTTC. It encodes CATSEHPTGRGYTF.

The chain joins TRBV18 to TRBJ2-3; 7 bases line up with TRBD1. This CDR3 region has 17 residues. CDR1 and CDR2 from the germline V gene are KGHSH and LQKENI. V trimming: 3 bases; J trimming: 2 bases; junction bases outside the gene matches: 11. CDR3 loop: CASSPLPPGGDTDTQYF. DNA for the CDR3: TGTGCCAGCTCACCTCTACCACCAGGGGGTGACACAGATACGCAGTATTTT.

The CDR3 DNA reads as TGTGCCAGCAGCTTAGAAGGGGGCGGAACAGATACGCAGTATTTT. Translation gives CASSLEGGGTDTQYF. The chain joins TRBV11-3 to TRBJ2-3, with 7 bases lining up with TRBD1. The CDR3 loop spans 15 amino acids. Losses at the gene ends were 0 bases for V and 3 bases for J; bases not matched to a gene: 3. The germline gives CDR1 SGHNT, CDR2 YENEEA.

The chain recombines TRBV5-1 with TRBJ1-3; weak D call: TRBD1 (6 bases). Germline CDR1 and CDR2: SGHRS and YFSETQ. With 4 bases removed from V and 1 base from J, the gap between germline ends came to 9 bases. CDR3 length: 14 amino acids. CDR3: CASSVTGSGNTIYF. CDR3 sequence (DNA): TGCGCCAGCAGCGTAACAGGGTCTGGAAACACCATATATTTT.

This sequence joins TRBV24-1 and TRBJ1-4; 7 nucleotides agree with TRBD1. Looked up from germline, CDR1 is KGHDR and CDR2 is SFDVKD. V was clipped by 3 bases and J by 2 bases; unmatched bases: 5. This CDR3 comprises 16 residues. The CDR3 DNA reads as TGTGCCACCAGTGATAGCCCGACAGGGACTAATGAAAAACTGTTTTTT. This translates into CATSDSPTGTNEKLFF.

The chain uses TRBV7-8 and TRBJ1-2; 8 bases match TRBD1. The CDR3 has 15 residues. Unmatched junction bases numbered 11, after V lost 4 bases and J lost 7 bases. The germline V gene encodes CDR1 SGHVS and CDR2 FQNEAQ. CDR3 amino acids: CASSSYQGASLGYTF. The DNA of the CDR3 is TGTGCCAGCAGCTCATACCAGGGGGCCTCACTTGGCTACACCTTC.

This sequence joins TRBV20-1 and TRBJ2-3; perhaps TRBD2 as D (5 bases). The CDR3 spans 14 residues. Germline loops: CDR1 DFQATT, CDR2 SNEGSKA (reference sequence). V gave up 3 bases and J gave up 9 bases, with 19 bases separating them. The CDR3 loop is CSASLGKRVDTQYF. The CDR3 DNA follows: TGCAGTGCTAGTCTCGGGAAAAGGGTTGACACGCAGTATTTT.

This chain uses TRBV20-1 with TRBJ1-4; D ambiguous. CDR3 length equals 10 residues. Trimming stripped 2 bases from V and 8 bases from J, with 3 bases between. The germline V gene encodes CDR1 DFQATT and CDR2 SNEGSKA (reference sequence). The CDR3 region has the DNA TGCAGTGCTAGAAGAGAAAAACTGTTTTTT. It specifies CSARREKLFF.

In DNA form, the CDR3 reads TGCGCCAGCAGCTTTGCAGGGGAGATTGGTGAAAAACTGTTTTTT. Its protein product is CASSFAGEIGEKLFF. The genes are TRBV5-1 and TRBJ1-4; D possibly corresponds to TRBD1 (6 bases). V lost 2 bases and J lost 7, with 15 bases in between. Germline CDR1 SGHRS, CDR2 YFSETQ. The CDR3 has 15 residues.

The chain carries TRBV6-5 and TRBJ1-2, with 10 bases aligning to TRBD1. This CDR3 has 15 amino acids. The germline gives CDR1 MNHEY, CDR2 SVGAGI. V dropped 6 bases and J dropped 3; count of bases not matched to a gene: 7. CDR3 in amino acids: CASSPGTGVHYGYTF. The CDR3, as DNA: TGTGCCAGCAGCCCCGGGACAGGGGTGCACTATGGCTACACCTTC.

The chain recombines TRBV5-5 with TRBJ1-4, with 7 nucleotides matching TRBD1. Germline V CDR1 and CDR2: SGHKS, YYEKEE (reference sequence). The CDR3 has 16 amino acids. Losses at the gene ends were 0 bases for V and 5 bases for J; bases not matched to a gene: 7. CDR3 bases: TGTGCCAGCAGCTTGGTGGCGGGACAGATGAATGAAAAACTGTTTTTT. It encodes CASSLVAGQMNEKLFF.

This clone appeared once. V and J are TRBV10-3 and TRBJ1-2; 10 bases map to TRBD1. CDR3 length: 13 residues. Germline values: CDR1 ENHRY, CDR2 SYGVKD. The V gene end was trimmed by 6 bases and the J gene end by 6 bases; junction bases not matched to a gene: 4. CDR3 region: CAIRAGTGDGYTF. CDR3 bases: TGTGCCATCAGGGCCGGGACAGGGGATGGCTACACCTTC.

This clone has a single count. The chain is built from TRBV9 and TRBJ2-3; 8 nucleotides match TRBD2. There are 16 residues in the CDR3. Germline-derived CDR1 and CDR2 are SGDLS and YYNGEE. V was clipped by 0 bases and J by 0 bases; unmatched bases: 3. The CDR3 protein is CASSVAGGASTDTQYF. In DNA, the CDR3 is TGTGCCAGCAGCGTAGCCGGGGGGGCTAGCACAGATACGCAGTATTTT.

This clone appeared once. An end of the junction differs from the germline gene, which may be a read error. The J gene is TRBJ1-2, the V gene TRBV14; 7 bases map to TRBD1. Germline V lookup: CDR1 SGHDN, CDR2 FVKESK. CDR3 length equals 12 residues. The CDR3 nucleotides read TGTGCCAGCAGCCGAGACAGGGCTGGCTACGCCTTC. Translated: CASSRDRAGYAF.

V is TRBV3-1 (or the pseudogene TRBV3-2) and J is TRBJ2-3; D uncertain. Germline loops: CDR1 LGHDT, CDR2 YNNKEL (reference sequence). Trimming stripped 4 bases from V and 2 bases from J, with 10 bases between. The CDR3 length is 14 residues. The CDR3 region has the DNA TGTGCCAGCAGCCGTCGTAAATACACAGATACGCAGTATTTT. Its protein product is CASSRRKYTDTQYF.

The chain joins TRBV19 to TRBJ2-1, with 11 nucleotides matching TRBD1. CDR3 size: 13 residues. J gave up 14 bases and V 3 bases, and 6 bases lay outside the gene matches. From germline, CDR1 is LNHDA and CDR2 SQIVND (reference sequence). CDR3 coding DNA: TGTGCCAGTAGTATCGGGACAGGGGGAACGGAGTTCTTC. Translated: CASSIGTGGTEFF.

The chain has TRBV6-2 or TRBV6-3 and TRBJ1-1; D is undetermined. Between the trimmed V and J ends, which lost 0 bases and 0 bases, there was a span of 14 bases. The CDR3 spans 17 residues. The germline V gene encodes CDR1 MNHEY and CDR2 SVGEGT. CDR3 amino acids: CASSYSSIRQLNTEAFF. CDR3 bases: TGTGCCAGCAGTTACTCGAGTATTCGGCAGTTGAACACTGAAGCTTTCTTT.

V and J are TRBV29-1 and TRBJ1-5; the match to TRBD1 covers 7 bases. Germline CDR1 and CDR2: SQVTM and ANQGSEA. The CDR3 has 16 amino acids. Trimming at V came to 2 bases and at J to 2 bases, leaving 9 bases not matched to a gene. The CDR3 DNA reads TGCAGCGTTGAACGGGACAGCCGGGTTTGCAATCAGCCCCAGCATTTT. Residues: CSVERDSRVCNQPQHF.

J is TRBJ2-3 and V is TRBV4-1; 13 bases line up with TRBD2. CDR3 length equals 20 residues. The J segment lost 1 base and the V segment lost 4 bases, leaving 14 bases of the junction unmatched. Germline CDR1 reads MGHRA; CDR2 reads YSYEKL. The CDR3 reads CASSPPRATSGGRGTDTQYF. CDR3 coding DNA: TGCGCCAGCAGCCCTCCCAGGGCGACTAGCGGGGGGCGTGGCACAGATACGCAGTATTTT.

The V and J genes are TRBV18 and TRBJ2-2, with 8 bases matching TRBD2. CDR1 is KGHSH and CDR2 is LQKENI in the germline V gene. The length of the CDR3 is 16 residues. Trimming removed 1 base from V and 3 bases from J; junction bases left unmatched: 4. The CDR3 DNA reads as TGTGCCAGCTCACCACGTAGTAGCGGGGACACCGGGGAGCTGTTTTTT. Translated, it gives CASSPRSSGDTGELFF. Full variable domain (remainder filled in from reference TRBV18 and TRBJ2-2): NAGVMQNPRHLVRRRGQEARLRCSPMKGHSHVYWYRQLPEEGLKFMVYLQKENIIDESGMPKERFSAEFPKEGPSILRIQQVVRGDSAAYFCASSPRSSGDTGELFFGEGSRLTVL.

The chain couples TRBV28 to TRBJ1-1, with D unresolved. Looked up from germline, CDR1 is MDHEN and CDR2 is SYDVKM. The CDR3 length is 14 residues. Trimming shortened V by 7 bases and J by 0 bases, and 12 bases separated the two germline ends. CDR3 amino acids: CASTDPGVNTEAFF. In nucleotides, the CDR3 is TGTGCCAGCACCGACCCCGGGGTGAACACTGAAGCTTTCTTT.

The chain combines TRBV28 with TRBJ2-7; 8 nucleotides agree with TRBD1. This CDR3 has 13 amino acids. With V trimmed by 6 bases and J by 8 bases, 9 bases remained unmatched. Germline V gene data show CDR1 as MDHEN and CDR2 as SYDVKM. The CDR3 DNA follows: TGTGCCAGCAGGACAGGACAGGGTGGGAAGCAGTACGTC. As protein: CASRTGQGGKQYV.